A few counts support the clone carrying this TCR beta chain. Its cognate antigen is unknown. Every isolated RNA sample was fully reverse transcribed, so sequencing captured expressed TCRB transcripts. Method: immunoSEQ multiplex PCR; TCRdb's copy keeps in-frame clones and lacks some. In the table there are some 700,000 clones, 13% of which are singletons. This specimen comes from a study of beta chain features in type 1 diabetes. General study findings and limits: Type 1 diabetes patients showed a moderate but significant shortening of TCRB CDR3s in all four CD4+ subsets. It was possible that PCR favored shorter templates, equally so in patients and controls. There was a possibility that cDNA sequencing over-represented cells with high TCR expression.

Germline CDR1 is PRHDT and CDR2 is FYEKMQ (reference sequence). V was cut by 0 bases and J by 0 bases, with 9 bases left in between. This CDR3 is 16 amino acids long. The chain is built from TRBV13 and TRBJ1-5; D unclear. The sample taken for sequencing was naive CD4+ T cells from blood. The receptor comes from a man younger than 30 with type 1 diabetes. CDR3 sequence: CASSLGGTHSNQPQHF. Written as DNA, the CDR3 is TGTGCCAGCAGCTTAGGCGGCACACATAGCAATCAGCCCCAGCATTTT.